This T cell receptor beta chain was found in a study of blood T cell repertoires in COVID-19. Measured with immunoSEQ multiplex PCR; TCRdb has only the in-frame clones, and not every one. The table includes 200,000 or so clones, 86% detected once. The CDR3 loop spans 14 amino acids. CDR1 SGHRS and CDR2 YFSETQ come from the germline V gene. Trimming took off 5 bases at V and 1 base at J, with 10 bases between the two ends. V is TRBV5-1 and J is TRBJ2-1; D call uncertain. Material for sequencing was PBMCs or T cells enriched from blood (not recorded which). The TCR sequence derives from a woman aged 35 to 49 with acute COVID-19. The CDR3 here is CASRYPGSYNEQFF. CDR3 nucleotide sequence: TGCGCCAGCAGGTATCCGGGTTCCTACAATGAGCAGTTCTTC.